Following are 3 T cell receptor beta chains from one sample sequenced in a study of CD4+ T cells in melanoma. Data came from immunoSEQ multiplex PCR; TCRdb stores just in-frame clones and leaves some out. The repertoire holds 9,000 to 13,000 clones, with roughly four fifths as singletons. The sequenced sample consisted of cells from a culture (not recorded whether cultured in vitro). Source of these receptors: a human donor with melanoma.

This chain connects TRBV2 to TRBJ2-7, with D possibly being TRBD2 (6 bases). There are 15 residues in the CDR3. Germline V gives CDR1 SNHLY, CDR2 FYNNEI. V was pared by 3 bases and J by 1 base, with 13 bases between. This CDR3 reads CASSESLAASYEQYF. The DNA of the CDR3 is TGTGCCAGCAGTGAGTCATTAGCGGCGTCCTACGAGCAGTACTTC.

The genes are TRBV5-1 and TRBJ1-2; 9 nucleotides agree with TRBD1. Unmatched junction bases numbered 4, after V lost 0 bases and J lost 4 bases. The CDR3 covers 15 residues. The germline gives CDR1 SGHRS, CDR2 YFSETQ. In DNA form, the CDR3 reads TGCGCCAGCAGCTTGGCCCCGGGACAGGGCTATGGCTACACCTTC. This encodes CASSLAPGQGYGYTF.

The CDR3 DNA reads TGTGCCAGCCTGAGGGATCCCGACACCGGGGAGCTGTTTTTT. Protein: CASLRDPDTGELFF. The V and J genes are TRBV19 and TRBJ2-2; D is possibly TRBD2 (5 bases). V dropped 9 bases and J dropped 3 bases, with 14 bases sitting between them. The V gene's germline CDR1 is LNHDA and CDR2 SQIVND (reference sequence). The CDR3 contains 14 residues. The entire variable domain, with the rest obtained from reference TRBV19 and TRBJ2-2, is as follows: DGGITQSPKYLFRKEGQNVTLSCEQNLNHDAMYWYRQDPGQGLRLIYYSQIVNDFQKGDIAEGYSVSREKKESFPLTVTSAQKNPTAFYLCASLRDPDTGELFFGEGSRLTVL.